Below, 19 T cell receptor beta chains from the same sample are listed, as sequenced in a study of technical replicates of blood from several donors. The assay was immunoSEQ multiplex PCR, and TCRdb's table has in-frame clones only and misses some. The sample has roughly 81,000 clones, just over 85% seen once; the top ten hold under 5.5%. Sequencing was carried out using PBMCs. The receptors derive from a human donor in good health. Some clones in this sample may be carry-over from other donors' samples.

This CDR3 is CASSFNVGGGEKLFF. CDR3 DNA: TGTGCCAGCAGTTTCAATGTCGGGGGAGGTGAAAAACTGTTTTTT. The rearrangement links TRBV27 to TRBJ1-4, with D possibly TRBD1 on 5 matching bases. This CDR3 is built from 15 residues. From germline, CDR1 is MNHEY and CDR2 SMNVEV (reference sequence). V was pared by 3 bases and J by 7 bases, with 15 bases between.

This clone was seen more than once but under ten times. This rearrangement joins TRBV5-6 to TRBJ2-1; 8 positions match TRBD2. J gave up 2 bases and V 1 base, and 2 bases lay outside the gene matches. CDR1 and CDR2 (germline): SGHDT, YYEEEE. The CDR3 has 15 residues. CDR3 in DNA: TGTGCCAGCAGCTTGCAACTAGCGGCCTACAATGAGCAGTTCTTC. Translating it yields CASSLQLAAYNEQFF.

The CDR3 loop reads CASIRDTMNTEAFF. CDR3 nucleotide sequence: TGTGCCTCGATAAGGGACACCATGAACACTGAAGCTTTCTTT. V usage is TRBV6-1 and J usage is TRBJ1-1; weak D call: TRBD1 (6 bases). V was cut by 11 bases and J by 0 bases, with 16 bases left in between. The CDR3 is 14 amino acids. From germline, CDR1 is MNHNS and CDR2 SASEGT.

This clone turned up a few times. The rearrangement joins TRBV2 to TRBJ1-1; 7 bases line up with TRBD1. This CDR3 has 13 amino acids. V shed 8 bases and J 5 bases; nucleotides not matched to a gene: 8. Germline V gene sequence: CDR1 SNHLY, CDR2 FYNNEI. CDR3 amino acids: CASVKEGATEAFF. CDR3 nucleotide sequence: TGTGCCAGCGTGAAGGAGGGGGCTACTGAAGCTTTCTTT. Looking up the rest from reference TRBV2 and TRBJ1-1 gives the full variable domain: EPEVTQTPSHQVTQMGQEVILRCVPISNHLYFYWYRQILGQKVEFLVSFYNNEISEKSEIFDDQFSVERPDGSNFTLKIRSTKLEDSAMYFCASVKEGATEAFFGQGTRLTVV.

V and J are TRBV9 and TRBJ2-2; TRBD1 agrees at 9 bases. Germline V lookup: CDR1 SGDLS, CDR2 YYNGEE. The V and J ends lost 0 bases and 2 bases, in that order; junction bases with no gene match: 2. CDR3 length: 16 amino acids. The CDR3 spells CASSVVTGGNTGELFF. The CDR3, as DNA: TGTGCCAGCAGCGTAGTAACAGGGGGCAACACCGGGGAGCTGTTTTTT.

The J gene is TRBJ1-6, the V gene TRBV7-9; 8 nucleotides agree with TRBD1. V was pared by 4 bases and J by 9 bases, with 8 bases of the junction left unmatched. The CDR3 loop spans 15 amino acids. Germline V gives CDR1 SEHNR, CDR2 FQNEAQ (reference sequence). CDR3: CASSSEATGASPLHF. Here the CDR3 DNA reads TGTGCCAGCAGCTCGGAGGCGACAGGGGCTTCACCCCTCCACTTT.

In this sample, this clone turned up a few times. J is TRBJ2-7 and V is TRBV2, with TRBD1 identical over 9 bases. The CDR3 is made up of 14 amino acids. Trimming took 5 bases from V and 5 from J; bases not matched to a gene: 7. Germline-derived CDR1 and CDR2 are SNHLY and FYNNEI. Written as DNA, the CDR3 is TGTGCCAGCAGTCCGGGACAGGGATACCACGAGCAGTACTTC. Translated, it gives CASSPGQGYHEQYF.

The CDR3 loop reads CASSHLPGQGVNYGYTF. The CDR3 DNA follows: TGCGCCAGCAGCCACCTACCGGGACAGGGTGTTAACTATGGCTACACCTTC. The chain carries TRBV4-1 and TRBJ1-2, with TRBD1 matching 9 bases. Germline CDR1 MGHRA, CDR2 YSYEKL. This CDR3 spans 17 amino acids. The V and J ends lost 3 bases and 1 base, in that order; junction bases with no gene match: 9.

The rearrangement uses TRBV7-9 and TRBJ2-1; 10 bases fit TRBD2. The CDR3 is made up of 15 amino acids. J was trimmed by 10 bases and V by 4 bases; bases with no gene match: 10. Per the germline V gene, CDR1 is SEHNR and CDR2 is FQNEAQ (reference sequence). In DNA, the CDR3 is TGTGCCAGCAGCTCGACTAGCGGGTCATTGGGGGAGCAGTTCTTC. Translation: CASSSTSGSLGEQFF.

The chain employs TRBV5-1 and TRBJ2-7; 10 nucleotides match TRBD1. CDR1 is SGHRS and CDR2 is YFSETQ in the germline V gene. CDR3 length: 14 residues. J lost 4 bases, V lost 4 bases, and 5 bases had no gene match. Written as DNA, the CDR3 is TGCGCCAGCAGCCCCCGACAGGGGGCTTACGAGCAGTACTTC. Its protein is CASSPRQGAYEQYF.

CDR3 DNA: TGTGCCAGCAGCCCCTCCAGGTCCCAAGTCCATGAGCAGTTCTTC. Residues: CASSPSRSQVHEQFF. The chain combines TRBV7-3 with TRBJ2-1; D ambiguous. V dropped 5 bases and J dropped 8 bases, with 19 bases sitting between them. Germline V gene lookup returns CDR1 SGHTA and CDR2 FQGTGA. The CDR3 loop spans 15 amino acids.

V is TRBV7-9 and J is TRBJ2-7; 12 bases are shared with TRBD2. CDR3 size: 18 residues. V lost 3 bases, J lost 6 bases, and 15 bases stayed unmatched. Germline CDR1 is SEHNR and CDR2 is FQNEAQ (reference sequence). This CDR3 is CASSFHLRYSSGGGEQYF. The CDR3 DNA follows: TGTGCCAGCAGCTTCCACTTGCGCTACTCTAGCGGGGGGGGCGAGCAGTACTTC.

This chain uses TRBV7-2 with TRBJ2-3, with 7 bases lining up with TRBD2. The CDR3 covers 14 residues. V dropped 5 bases and J dropped 2; count of bases not matched to a gene: 4. The germline gives CDR1 SGHTA, CDR2 FQGNSA. The CDR3 sequence is CASSRTRLTDTQYF. The CDR3 DNA reads TGTGCCAGCAGCCGGACTAGACTCACAGATACGCAGTATTTT. The full variable domain, completed using reference TRBV7-2 and TRBJ2-3, is GAGVSQSPSNKVTEKGKDVELRCDPISGHTALYWYRQSLGQGLEFLIYFQGNSAPDKSGLPSDRFSAERTGGSVSTLTIQRTQQEDSAVYLCASSRTRLTDTQYFGPGTRLTVL.

The rearrangement links TRBV7-8 to TRBJ1-5; D is possibly TRBD1 (5 bases). Trimming cost V 2 bases and J 0 bases, with 14 bases left between them. Germline V CDR1 and CDR2: SGHVS, FQNEAQ. The CDR3 has 17 residues. The CDR3 loop reads CASSLFPKTDSNQPQHF. The CDR3 DNA reads TGTGCCAGCAGCTTATTCCCAAAGACAGATAGCAATCAGCCCCAGCATTTT.

This rearrangement joins TRBV2 to TRBJ2-1; 8 nucleotides match TRBD2. J was trimmed by 8 bases and V by 2 bases; bases with no gene match: 5. The CDR3 is 14 amino acids. Per the germline V gene, CDR1 is SNHLY and CDR2 is FYNNEI. The chain's CDR3 is CASSERRGGDEQFF. The CDR3 DNA reads as TGTGCCAGCAGTGAACGTCGGGGGGGTGATGAGCAGTTCTTC.

V is TRBV7-9 and J is TRBJ2-1, with TRBD1 matching over 8 bases. Trimming at V came to 4 bases and at J to 5 bases, leaving 10 bases not matched to a gene. The CDR3 is made up of 16 amino acids. Germline values: CDR1 SEHNR, CDR2 FQNEAQ (reference sequence). The CDR3 DNA reads as TGTGCCAGCAGCTCCGTCGACAGGGGACGGCACAATGAGCAGTTCTTC. Amino acids: CASSSVDRGRHNEQFF.

V gene TRBV27 combines with J gene TRBJ2-1; 8 bases are a match to TRBD1. This CDR3 region has 16 residues. CDR1 MNHEY and CDR2 SMNVEV come from the germline V gene (reference sequence). The ends lost 8 bases at V and 2 bases at J; junction bases unmatched: 11. The CDR3 region is CASRKTGTGAYNEQFF. The CDR3 nucleotides are TGTGCCAGCCGCAAAACCGGGACAGGTGCCTACAATGAGCAGTTCTTC.

This sequence joins TRBV6-6 and TRBJ2-1; tentatively, D is TRBD2 (6 bases). The CDR3 has 15 residues. Deletions cut 5 bases from V and 4 bases from J, with 15 bases between. The germline V gene encodes CDR1 MNHNY and CDR2 SVGAGI (reference sequence). The CDR3 sequence is CASSEVGGAYNEQFF. CDR3 coding DNA: TGTGCCAGCAGTGAGGTCGGGGGTGCGTACAATGAGCAGTTCTTC.

The J gene is TRBJ2-1, the V gene TRBV4-3; D is undetermined. The length of the CDR3 is 16 residues. Germline V gene sequence: CDR1 LGHNA, CDR2 YSLEER. Trimming removed 0 bases from V and 2 bases from J, with 11 bases in between. The CDR3 nucleotides read TGCGCCAGCAGCCAAGAGATTCCGGTTCCCTACAATGAGCAGTTCTTC. It encodes CASSQEIPVPYNEQFF.